The 7 T cell receptor beta chains below all came from one sample that was sequenced in a study of blood T cells in healthy people across ages. Alongside a J-beta primer mix, a sample-barcoded 5' primer served in a second PCR lasting 7 to 11 cycles. TCRdb recomputed calls from the 5' RACE reads with MiXCR, one row per CDR3 protein. Of roughly 1.7 million distinct CDR3 sequences listed, approximately 32% are singletons. Sequenced material: blood. These receptors were collected from a woman between 25 and 40 years old in good health.

Ten or more counts support this clonotype. The chain is built from TRBV6-1 and TRBJ1-2; D is undetermined. CDR1 MNHNS and CDR2 SASEGT come from the germline V gene. This CDR3 spans 11 amino acids. CDR3 nucleotides: TGTCGAAGGAGCTTAACCTATGGCTACACCTTC. Its translation: CRRSLTYGYTF.

The chain has TRBV12-5 and TRBJ2-7; D may be TRBD2 (6 bases). The CDR3 extends over 14 amino acids. The V end was cut by 7 bases, the J end by 5 bases, with 18 bases between. Germline values: CDR1 LGHNT, CDR2 FRNRAP. CDR3 amino acids: CASEKGGIADEQYF. The CDR3, as DNA: TGTGCTAGTGAGAAGGGCGGGATCGCGGACGAGCAGTACTTC. The complete variable domain, with remaining parts taken from reference TRBV12-5 and TRBJ2-7, reads DARVTQTPRHKVTEMGQEVTMRCQPILGHNTVFWYRQTMMQGLELLAYFRNRAPLDDSGMPKDRFSAEMPDATLATLKIQPSEPRDSAVYFCASEKGGIADEQYFGPGTRLTVT.

The chain carries TRBV7-9 and TRBJ1-6; D is perhaps TRBD1 (5 bases). This CDR3 contains 15 residues. From germline, CDR1 is SEHNR and CDR2 FQNEAQ (reference sequence). V shed 3 bases and J shed 6 bases, with 12 bases lying between them. This chain's CDR3 is CASSLSGVVNSPLHF. The CDR3 DNA reads TGTGCCAGCAGCTTGTCGGGGGTGGTTAATTCACCCCTCCACTTT.

This clonotype was seen just once. The J gene is TRBJ1-1, the V gene TRBV11-1; tentative D call: TRBD1 (6 bases). Trimming removed 5 bases from V and 7 bases from J, with 17 bases in between. Germline loops: CDR1 SGHAT, CDR2 FQDESV (reference sequence). The CDR3 contains 14 residues. The CDR3 coding sequence is TGTGCCAGCAGCCTCGTGGGGGGCAGCAATGAAGCTTTCTTT. The encoded protein is CASSLVGGSNEAFF. Full variable domain (missing parts from reference TRBV11-1 and TRBJ1-1): EAEVAQSPRYKITEKSQAVAFWCDPISGHATLYWYRQILGQGPELLVQFQDESVVDDSQLPKDRFSAERLKGVDSTLKIQPAELGDSAMYLCASSLVGGSNEAFFGQGTRLTVV.

This clonotype was recorded a few times. The V gene is TRBV27, the J gene TRBJ2-3, with a weak D call TRBD2 (5 bases). V was trimmed by 1 base and J by 2 bases, leaving 10 bases between them. Germline V lookup: CDR1 MNHEY, CDR2 SMNVEV (reference sequence). The CDR3 is 15 amino acids. The CDR3 loop reads CASSLFGEYTDTQYF. The CDR3 DNA sequence: TGTGCCAGCAGTTTATTCGGGGAGTACACAGATACGCAGTATTTT.

V and J are TRBV29-1 and TRBJ2-7; TRBD1 matches 8 bases. V was clipped by 6 bases and J by 3 bases; unmatched bases: 10. CDR3 size: 14 residues. CDR1 and CDR2 from the germline V gene are SQVTM and ANQGSEA. CDR3 DNA: TGCAGCGTGAGTACAGGGGGGTCTGTCTACGAGCAGTACTTC. Encoded protein: CSVSTGGSVYEQYF.

V usage is TRBV5-5 and J usage is TRBJ1-1; 8 bases fit TRBD1. Germline-derived CDR1 and CDR2 are SGHKS and YYEKEE (reference sequence). With V trimmed by 0 bases and J by 5 bases, 9 bases remained unmatched. The CDR3 length is 16 residues. CDR3 amino acids: CASSLAQGELWTEAFF. The CDR3 nucleotides read TGTGCCAGCAGCTTGGCACAGGGGGAATTGTGGACTGAAGCTTTCTTT.